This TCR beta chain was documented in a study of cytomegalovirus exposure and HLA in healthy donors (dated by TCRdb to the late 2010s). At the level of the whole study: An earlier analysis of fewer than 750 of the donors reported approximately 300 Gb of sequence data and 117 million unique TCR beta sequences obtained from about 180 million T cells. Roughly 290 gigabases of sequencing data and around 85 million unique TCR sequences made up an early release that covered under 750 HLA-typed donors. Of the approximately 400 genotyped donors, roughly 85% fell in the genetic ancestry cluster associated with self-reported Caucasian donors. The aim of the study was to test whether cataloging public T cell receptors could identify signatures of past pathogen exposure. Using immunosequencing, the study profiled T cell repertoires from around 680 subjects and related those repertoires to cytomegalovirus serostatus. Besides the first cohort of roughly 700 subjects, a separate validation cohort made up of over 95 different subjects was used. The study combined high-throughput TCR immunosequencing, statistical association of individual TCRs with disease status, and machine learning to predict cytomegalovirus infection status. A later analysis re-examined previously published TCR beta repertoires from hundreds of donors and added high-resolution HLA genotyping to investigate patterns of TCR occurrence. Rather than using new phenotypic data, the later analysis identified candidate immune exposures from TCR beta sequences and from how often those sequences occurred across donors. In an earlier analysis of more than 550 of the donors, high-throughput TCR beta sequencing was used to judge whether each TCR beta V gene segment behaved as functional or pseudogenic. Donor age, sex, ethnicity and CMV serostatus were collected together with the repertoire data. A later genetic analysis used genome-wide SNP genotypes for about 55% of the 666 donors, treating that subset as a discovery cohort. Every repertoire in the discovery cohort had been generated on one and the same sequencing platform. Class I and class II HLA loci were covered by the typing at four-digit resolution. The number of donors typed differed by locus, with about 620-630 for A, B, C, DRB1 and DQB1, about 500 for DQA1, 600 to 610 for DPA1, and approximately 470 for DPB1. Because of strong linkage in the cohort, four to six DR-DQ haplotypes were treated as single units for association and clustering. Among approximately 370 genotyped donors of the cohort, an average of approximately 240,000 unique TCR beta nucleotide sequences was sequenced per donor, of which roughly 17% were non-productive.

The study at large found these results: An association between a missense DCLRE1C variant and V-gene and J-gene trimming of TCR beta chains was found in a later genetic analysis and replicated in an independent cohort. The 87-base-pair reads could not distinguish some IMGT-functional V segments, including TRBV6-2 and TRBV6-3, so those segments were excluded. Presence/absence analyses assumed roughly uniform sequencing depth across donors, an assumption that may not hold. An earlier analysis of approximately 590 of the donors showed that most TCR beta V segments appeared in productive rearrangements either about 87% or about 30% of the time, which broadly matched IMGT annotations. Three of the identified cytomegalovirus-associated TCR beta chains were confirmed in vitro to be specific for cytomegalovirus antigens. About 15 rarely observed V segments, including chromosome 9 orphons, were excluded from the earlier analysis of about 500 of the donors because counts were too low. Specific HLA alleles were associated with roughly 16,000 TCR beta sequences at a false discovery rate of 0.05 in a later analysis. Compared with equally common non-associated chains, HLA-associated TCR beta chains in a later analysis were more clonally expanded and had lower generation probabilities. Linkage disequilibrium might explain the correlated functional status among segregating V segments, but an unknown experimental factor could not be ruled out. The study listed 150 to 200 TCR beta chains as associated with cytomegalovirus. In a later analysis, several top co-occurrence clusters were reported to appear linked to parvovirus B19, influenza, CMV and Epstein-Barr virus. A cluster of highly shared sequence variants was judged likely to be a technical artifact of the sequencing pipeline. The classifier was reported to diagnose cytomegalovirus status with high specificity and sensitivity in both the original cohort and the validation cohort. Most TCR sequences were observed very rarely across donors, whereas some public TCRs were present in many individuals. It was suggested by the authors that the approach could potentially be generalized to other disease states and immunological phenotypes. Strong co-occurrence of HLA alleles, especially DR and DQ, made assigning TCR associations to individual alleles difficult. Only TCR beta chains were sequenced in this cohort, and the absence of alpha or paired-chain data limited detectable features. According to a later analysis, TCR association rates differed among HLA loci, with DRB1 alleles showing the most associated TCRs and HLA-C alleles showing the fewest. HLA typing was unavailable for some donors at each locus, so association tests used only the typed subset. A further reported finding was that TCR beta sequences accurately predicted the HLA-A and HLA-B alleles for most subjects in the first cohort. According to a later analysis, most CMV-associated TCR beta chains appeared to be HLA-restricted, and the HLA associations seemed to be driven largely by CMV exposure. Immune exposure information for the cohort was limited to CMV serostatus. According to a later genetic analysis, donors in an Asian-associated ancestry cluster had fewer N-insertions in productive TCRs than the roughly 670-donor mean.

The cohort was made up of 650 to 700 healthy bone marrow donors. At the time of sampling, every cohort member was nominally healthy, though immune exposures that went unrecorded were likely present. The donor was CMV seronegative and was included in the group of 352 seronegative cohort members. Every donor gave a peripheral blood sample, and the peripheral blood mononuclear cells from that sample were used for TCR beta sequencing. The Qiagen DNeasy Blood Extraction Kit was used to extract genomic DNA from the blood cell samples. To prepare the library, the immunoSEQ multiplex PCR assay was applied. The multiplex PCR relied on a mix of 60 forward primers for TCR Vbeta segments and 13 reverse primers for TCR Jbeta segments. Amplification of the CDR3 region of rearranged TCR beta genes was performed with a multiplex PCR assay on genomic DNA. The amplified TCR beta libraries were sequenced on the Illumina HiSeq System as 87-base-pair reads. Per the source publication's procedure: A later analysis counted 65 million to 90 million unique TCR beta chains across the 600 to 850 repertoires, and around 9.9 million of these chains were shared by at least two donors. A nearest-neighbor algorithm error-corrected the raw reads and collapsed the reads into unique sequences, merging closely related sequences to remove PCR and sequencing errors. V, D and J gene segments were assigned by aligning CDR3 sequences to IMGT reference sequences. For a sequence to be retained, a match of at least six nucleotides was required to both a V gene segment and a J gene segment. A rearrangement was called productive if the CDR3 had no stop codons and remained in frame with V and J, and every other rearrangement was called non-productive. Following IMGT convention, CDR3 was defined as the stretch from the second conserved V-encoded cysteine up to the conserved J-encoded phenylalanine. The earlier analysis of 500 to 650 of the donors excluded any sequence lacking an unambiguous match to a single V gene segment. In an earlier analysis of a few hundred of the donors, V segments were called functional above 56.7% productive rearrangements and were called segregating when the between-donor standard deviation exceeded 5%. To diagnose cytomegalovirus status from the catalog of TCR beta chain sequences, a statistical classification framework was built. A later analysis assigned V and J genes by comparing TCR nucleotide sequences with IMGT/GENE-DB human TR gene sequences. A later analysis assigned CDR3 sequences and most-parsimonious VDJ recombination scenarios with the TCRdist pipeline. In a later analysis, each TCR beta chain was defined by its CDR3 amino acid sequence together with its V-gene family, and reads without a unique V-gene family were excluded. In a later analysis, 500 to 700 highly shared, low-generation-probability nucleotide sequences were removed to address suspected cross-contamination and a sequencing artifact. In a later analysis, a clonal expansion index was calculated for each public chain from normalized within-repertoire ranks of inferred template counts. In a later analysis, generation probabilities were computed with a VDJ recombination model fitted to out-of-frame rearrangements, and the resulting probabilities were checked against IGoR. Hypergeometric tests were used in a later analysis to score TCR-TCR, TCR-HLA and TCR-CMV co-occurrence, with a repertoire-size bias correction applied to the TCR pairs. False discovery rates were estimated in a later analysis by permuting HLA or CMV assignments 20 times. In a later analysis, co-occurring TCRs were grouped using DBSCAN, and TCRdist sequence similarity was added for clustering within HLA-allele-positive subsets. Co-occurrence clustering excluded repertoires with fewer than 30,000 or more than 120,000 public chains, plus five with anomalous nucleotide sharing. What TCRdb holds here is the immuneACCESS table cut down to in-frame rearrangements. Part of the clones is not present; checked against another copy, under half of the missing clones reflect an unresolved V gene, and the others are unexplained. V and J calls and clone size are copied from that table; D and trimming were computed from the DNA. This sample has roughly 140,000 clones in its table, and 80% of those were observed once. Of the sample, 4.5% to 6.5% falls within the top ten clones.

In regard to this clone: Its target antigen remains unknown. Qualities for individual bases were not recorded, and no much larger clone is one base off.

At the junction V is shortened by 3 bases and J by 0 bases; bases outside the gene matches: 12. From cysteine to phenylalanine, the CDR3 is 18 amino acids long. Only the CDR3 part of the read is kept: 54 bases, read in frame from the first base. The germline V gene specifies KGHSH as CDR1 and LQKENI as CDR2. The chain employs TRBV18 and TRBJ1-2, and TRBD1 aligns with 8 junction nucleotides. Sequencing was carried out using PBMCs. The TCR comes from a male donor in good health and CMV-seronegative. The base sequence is TGTGCCAGCTCACCGCTTACCGGGACAGGTCCCACTAACTATGGCTACACCTTC. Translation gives CASSPLTGTGPTNYGYTF.